The clone carrying this TCR beta chain was counted at least ten times. Its specificity is unknown. The sample originates from a study of T-cell memory formation after mild COVID-19. As for the study in general: TCR clusters mostly belonged to single donors. Whole-study findings and limits: Clones contracting over day 15 to 85 were CD4/CD8 balanced, with later expanders leaning CD4+. Pre-infection memory harbored some responding clones, suggesting cross-reactive memory joined.

5'RACE with constant-segment primers yielded barcoded, UMI-tagged TCR alpha and TCR beta cDNA libraries. TCRdb ran MiXCR on the 5' RACE reads and lists one entry per CDR3 protein. The table lists 30,000 to 35,000 distinct CDR3 sequences, just under 8% of them singletons. V was clipped by 0 bases and J by 3 bases, with 5 bases between them. In germline, CDR1 is LGHNA, CDR2 YSLEER. The length of the CDR3 is 14 residues. This rearrangement joins TRBV4-3 to TRBJ2-2; the D gene is possibly TRBD2 (5 bases). Sequencing was performed on PBMCs or a T cell subset sorted from them (not recorded which). This receptor was obtained from a man between 18 and 35 years old who had mild COVID-19 (a few samples of this study predate the infection). Cell type and time point are not known. CDR3 coding DNA: TGCGCCAGCAGCCAAGACGGGGACACCGGGGAGCTGTTTTTT. Protein: CASSQDGDTGELFF.